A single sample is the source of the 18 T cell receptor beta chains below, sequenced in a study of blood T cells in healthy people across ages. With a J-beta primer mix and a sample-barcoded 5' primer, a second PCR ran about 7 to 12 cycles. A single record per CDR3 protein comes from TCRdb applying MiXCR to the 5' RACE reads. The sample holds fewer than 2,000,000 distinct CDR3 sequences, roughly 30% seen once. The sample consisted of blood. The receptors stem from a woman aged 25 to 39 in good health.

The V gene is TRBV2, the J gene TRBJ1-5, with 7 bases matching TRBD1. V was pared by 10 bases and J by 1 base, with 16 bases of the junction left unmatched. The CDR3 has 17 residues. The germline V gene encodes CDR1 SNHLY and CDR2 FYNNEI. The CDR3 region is CATRPRDRSYSNQPQHF. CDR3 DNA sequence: TGTGCCACCAGACCGAGGGACAGAAGTTACAGCAATCAGCCCCAGCATTTT. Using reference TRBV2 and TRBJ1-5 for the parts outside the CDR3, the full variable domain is EPEVTQTPSHQVTQMGQEVILRCVPISNHLYFYWYRQILGQKVEFLVSFYNNEISEKSEIFDDQFSVERPDGSNFTLKIRSTKLEDSAMYFCATRPRDRSYSNQPQHFGDGTRLSIL.

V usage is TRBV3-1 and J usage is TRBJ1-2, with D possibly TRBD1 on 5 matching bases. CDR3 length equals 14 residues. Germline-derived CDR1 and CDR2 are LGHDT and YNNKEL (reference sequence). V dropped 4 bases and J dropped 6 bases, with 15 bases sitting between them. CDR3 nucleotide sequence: TGTGCCAGCAGCCGGGGACGGATTAATCATGGCTACACCTTC. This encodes CASSRGRINHGYTF. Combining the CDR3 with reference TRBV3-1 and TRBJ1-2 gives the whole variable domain DTAVSQTPKYLVTQMGNDKSIKCEQNLGHDTMYWYKQDSKKFLKIMFSYNNKELIINETVPNRFSPKSPDKAHLNLHINSLELGDSAVYFCASSRGRINHGYTFGSGTRLTVV.

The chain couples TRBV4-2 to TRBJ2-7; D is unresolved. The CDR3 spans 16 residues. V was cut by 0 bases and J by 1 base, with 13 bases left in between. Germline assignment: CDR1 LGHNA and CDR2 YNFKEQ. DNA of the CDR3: TGTGCCAGCAGCCAAGACAGGTTAGGGAATTCCTACGAGCAGTACTTC. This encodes CASSQDRLGNSYEQYF.

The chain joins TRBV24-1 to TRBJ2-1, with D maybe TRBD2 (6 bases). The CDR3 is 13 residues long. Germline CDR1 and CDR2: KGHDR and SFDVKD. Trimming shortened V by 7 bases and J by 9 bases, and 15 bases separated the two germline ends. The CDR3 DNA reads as TGTGCCACCAGGGGTCGGGAGAAGAGTGAGCAGTTCTTC. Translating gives CATRGREKSEQFF.

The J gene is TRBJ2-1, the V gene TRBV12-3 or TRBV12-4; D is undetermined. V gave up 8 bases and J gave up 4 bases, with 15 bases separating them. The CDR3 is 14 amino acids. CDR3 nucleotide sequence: TGTGCCAGCTCTTGGGATAATAAATACAATGAGCAGTTCTTC. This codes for CASSWDNKYNEQFF.

The CDR3 bases are TGTGCCAGTAGTCACCGTGGAGGGATAGATACGCAGTATTTT. Translation gives CASSHRGGIDTQYF. The genes are TRBV19 and TRBJ2-3, with D possibly being TRBD2 (6 bases). Per the germline V gene, CDR1 is LNHDA and CDR2 is SQIVND (reference sequence). This CDR3 spans 14 amino acids. Between the trimmed V and J ends, which lost 5 bases and 5 bases, there was a span of 14 bases.

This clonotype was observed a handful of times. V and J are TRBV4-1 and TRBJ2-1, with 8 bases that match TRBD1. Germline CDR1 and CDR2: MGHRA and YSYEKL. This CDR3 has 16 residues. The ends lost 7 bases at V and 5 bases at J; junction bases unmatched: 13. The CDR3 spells CASTSYRGAKNNEQFF. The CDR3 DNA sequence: TGCGCCAGCACGTCGTACAGGGGGGCGAAGAACAATGAGCAGTTCTTC.

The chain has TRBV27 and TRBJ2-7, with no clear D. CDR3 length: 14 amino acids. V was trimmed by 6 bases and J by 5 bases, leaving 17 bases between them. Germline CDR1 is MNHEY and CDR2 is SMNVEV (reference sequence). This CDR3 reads CASRLRLVGNEQYF. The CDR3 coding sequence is TGTGCCAGCAGGTTAAGGCTAGTAGGCAACGAGCAGTACTTC.

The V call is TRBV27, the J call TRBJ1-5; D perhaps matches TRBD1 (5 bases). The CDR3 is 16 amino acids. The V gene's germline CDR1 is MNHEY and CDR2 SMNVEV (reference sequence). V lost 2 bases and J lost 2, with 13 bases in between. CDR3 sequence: CASSLQPPGGNQPQHF. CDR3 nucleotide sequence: TGTGCCAGCAGTTTACAACCGCCGGGGGGCAATCAGCCCCAGCATTTT.

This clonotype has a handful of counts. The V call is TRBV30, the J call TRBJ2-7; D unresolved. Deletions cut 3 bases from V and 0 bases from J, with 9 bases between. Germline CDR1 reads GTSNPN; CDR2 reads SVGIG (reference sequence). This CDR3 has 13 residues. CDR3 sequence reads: CAWRAGTSYEQYF. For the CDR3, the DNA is TGTGCCTGGAGGGCAGGCACCTCCTACGAGCAGTACTTC.

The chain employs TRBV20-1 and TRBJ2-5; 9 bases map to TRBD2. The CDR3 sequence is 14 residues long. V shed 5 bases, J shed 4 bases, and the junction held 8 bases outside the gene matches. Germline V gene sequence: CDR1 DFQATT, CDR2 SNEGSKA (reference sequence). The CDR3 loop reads CSAPSGIGAETQYF. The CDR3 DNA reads TGCAGTGCTCCTAGCGGGATAGGTGCAGAGACCCAGTACTTC.

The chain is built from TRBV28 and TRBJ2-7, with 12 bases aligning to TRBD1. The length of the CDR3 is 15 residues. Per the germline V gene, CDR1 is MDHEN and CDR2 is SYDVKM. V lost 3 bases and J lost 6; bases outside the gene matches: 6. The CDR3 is CASSFPRDRGREQYF. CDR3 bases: TGTGCCAGCAGTTTCCCTCGGGACAGGGGGCGCGAGCAGTACTTC.

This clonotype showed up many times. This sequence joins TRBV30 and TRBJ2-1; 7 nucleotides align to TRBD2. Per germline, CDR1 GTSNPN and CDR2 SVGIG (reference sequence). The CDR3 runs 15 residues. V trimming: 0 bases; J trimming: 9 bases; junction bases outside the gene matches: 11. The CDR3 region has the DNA TGTGCCTGGAGTGTAGGGACGGTAGCGGGTAGTGAGCAGTTCTTC. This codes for CAWSVGTVAGSEQFF. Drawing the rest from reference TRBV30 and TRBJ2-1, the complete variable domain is SQTIHQWPATLVQPVGSPLSLECTVEGTSNPNLYWYRQAAGRGLQLLFYSVGIGQISSEVPQNLSASRPQDRQFILSSKKLLLSDSGFYLCAWSVGTVAGSEQFFGPGTRLTVL.

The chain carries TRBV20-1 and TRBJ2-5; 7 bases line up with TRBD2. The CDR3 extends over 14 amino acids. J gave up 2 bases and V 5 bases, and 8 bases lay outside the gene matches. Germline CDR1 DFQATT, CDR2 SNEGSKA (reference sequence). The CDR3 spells CSAGERDSQETQYF. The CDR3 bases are TGCAGTGCTGGGGAGCGGGACTCACAAGAGACCCAGTACTTC.

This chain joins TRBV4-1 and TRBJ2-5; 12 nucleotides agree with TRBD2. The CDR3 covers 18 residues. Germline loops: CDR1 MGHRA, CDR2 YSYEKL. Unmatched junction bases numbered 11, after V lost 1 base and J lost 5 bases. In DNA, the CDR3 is TGCGCCAGCAGCCAAGTTCCCCCGACTAGCGGGGGACGGGAGACCCAGTACTTC. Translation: CASSQVPPTSGGRETQYF.

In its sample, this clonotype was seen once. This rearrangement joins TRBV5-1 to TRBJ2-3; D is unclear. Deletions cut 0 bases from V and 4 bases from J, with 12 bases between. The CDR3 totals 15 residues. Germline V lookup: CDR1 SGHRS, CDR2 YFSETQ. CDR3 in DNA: TGCGCCAGCAGCTTGGGGACGATTCCCCCAGATACGCAGTATTTT. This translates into CASSLGTIPPDTQYF.

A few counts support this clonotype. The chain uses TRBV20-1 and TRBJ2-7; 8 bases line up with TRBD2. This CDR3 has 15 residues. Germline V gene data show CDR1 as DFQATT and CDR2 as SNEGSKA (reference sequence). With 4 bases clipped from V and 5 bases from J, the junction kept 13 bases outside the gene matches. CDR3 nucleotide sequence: TGCAGTGCTACCCGGTGGAGCGGGGGTTATAACGAGCAGTACTTC. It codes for CSATRWSGGYNEQYF.

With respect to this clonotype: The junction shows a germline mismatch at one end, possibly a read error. The CDR3 spells CSAAGTSTNEKRFF. The CDR3 nucleotides are TGCAGCGCCGCAGGGACTTCAACTAATGAAAAACGGTTTTTT. The chain couples TRBV29-1 to TRBJ1-4, with a weak D call TRBD1 (5 bases). The CDR3 contains 14 residues. Germline V gene sequence: CDR1 SQVTM, CDR2 ANQGSEA.